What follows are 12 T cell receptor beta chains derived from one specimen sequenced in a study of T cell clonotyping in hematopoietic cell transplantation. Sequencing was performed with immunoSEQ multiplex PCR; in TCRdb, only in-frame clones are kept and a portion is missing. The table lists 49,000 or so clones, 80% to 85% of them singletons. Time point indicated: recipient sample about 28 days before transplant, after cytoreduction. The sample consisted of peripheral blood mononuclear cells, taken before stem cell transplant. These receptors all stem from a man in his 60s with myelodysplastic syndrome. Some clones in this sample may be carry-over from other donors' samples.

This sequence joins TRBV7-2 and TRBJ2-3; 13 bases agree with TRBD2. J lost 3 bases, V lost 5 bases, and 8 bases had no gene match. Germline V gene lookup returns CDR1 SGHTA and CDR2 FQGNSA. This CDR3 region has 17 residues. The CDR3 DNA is TGTGCCAGCAGCCCCACCCAGACTAGCGGGGGGACAGATACGCAGTATTTT. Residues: CASSPTQTSGGTDTQYF.

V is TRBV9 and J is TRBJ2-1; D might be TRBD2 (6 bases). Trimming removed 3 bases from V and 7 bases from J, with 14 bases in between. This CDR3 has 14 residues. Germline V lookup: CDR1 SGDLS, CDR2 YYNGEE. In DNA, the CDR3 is TGTGCCAGCAGCGCCACTATGGCGGGGAATGAGCAGTTCTTC. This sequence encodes CASSATMAGNEQFF. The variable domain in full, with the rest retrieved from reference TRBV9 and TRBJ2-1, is DSGVTQTPKHLITATGQRVTLRCSPRSGDLSVYWYQQSLDQGLQFLIQYYNGEERAKGNILERFSAQQFPDLHSELNLSSLELGDSALYFCASSATMAGNEQFFGPGTRLTVL.

The CDR3 sequence is CASRPIGVEGSNQPQHF. In DNA, the CDR3 is TGTGCCAGTAGGCCTATAGGGGTTGAGGGTAGCAATCAGCCCCAGCATTTT. This rearrangement joins TRBV19 to TRBJ1-5; TRBD1 might be the D (5 bases). V dropped 6 bases and J dropped 0 bases, with 18 bases sitting between them. The germline V gene has CDR1 LNHDA and CDR2 SQIVND (reference sequence). This CDR3 spans 17 amino acids.

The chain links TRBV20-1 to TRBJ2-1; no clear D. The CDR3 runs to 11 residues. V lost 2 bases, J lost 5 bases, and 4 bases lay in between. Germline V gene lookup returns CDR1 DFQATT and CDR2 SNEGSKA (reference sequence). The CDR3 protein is CSARIDNEQFF. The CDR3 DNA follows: TGCAGTGCTAGAATCGACAATGAGCAGTTCTTC.

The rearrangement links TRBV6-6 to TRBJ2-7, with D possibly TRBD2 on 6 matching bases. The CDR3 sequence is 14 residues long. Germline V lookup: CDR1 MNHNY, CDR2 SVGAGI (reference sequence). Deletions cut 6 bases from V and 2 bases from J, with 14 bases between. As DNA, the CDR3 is TGTGCCAGCAGGCGCGGGACGGAAGCCTACGAGCAGTACTTC. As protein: CASRRGTEAYEQYF.

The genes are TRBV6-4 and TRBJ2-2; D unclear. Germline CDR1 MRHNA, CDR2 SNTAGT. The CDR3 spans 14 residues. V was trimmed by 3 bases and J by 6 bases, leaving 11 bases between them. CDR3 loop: CASSDNTEAGELFF. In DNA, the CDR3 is TGTGCCAGCAGTGATAACACAGAGGCCGGGGAGCTGTTTTTT.

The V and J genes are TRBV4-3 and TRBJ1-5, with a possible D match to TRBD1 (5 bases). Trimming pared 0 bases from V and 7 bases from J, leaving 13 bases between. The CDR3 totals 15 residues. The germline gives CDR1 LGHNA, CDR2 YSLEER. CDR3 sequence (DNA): TGCGCCAGCAGCCAAGAGTCTTGGGGGAGCCAGCCCCAGCATTTT. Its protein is CASSQESWGSQPQHF.

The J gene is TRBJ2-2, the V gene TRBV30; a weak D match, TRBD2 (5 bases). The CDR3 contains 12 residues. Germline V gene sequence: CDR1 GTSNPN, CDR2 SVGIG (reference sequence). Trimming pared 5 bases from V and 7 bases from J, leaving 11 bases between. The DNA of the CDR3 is TGTGCCTGGTCCCTCGGGGTCGGGGAGCTGTTTTTT. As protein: CAWSLGVGELFF.

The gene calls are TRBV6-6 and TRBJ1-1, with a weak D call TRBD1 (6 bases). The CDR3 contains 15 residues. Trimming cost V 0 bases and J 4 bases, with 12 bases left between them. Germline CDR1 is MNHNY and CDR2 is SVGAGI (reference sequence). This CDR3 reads CASSYSTTGTTEAFF. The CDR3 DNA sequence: TGTGCCAGCAGTTACTCGACAACAGGGACCACTGAAGCTTTCTTT.

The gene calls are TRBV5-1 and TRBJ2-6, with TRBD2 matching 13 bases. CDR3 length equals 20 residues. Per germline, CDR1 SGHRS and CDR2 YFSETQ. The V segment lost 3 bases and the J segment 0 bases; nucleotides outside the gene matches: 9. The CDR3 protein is CASSSGLAGILNSGANVLTF. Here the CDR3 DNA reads TGCGCCAGCAGCTCGGGACTAGCGGGGATACTCAACTCTGGGGCCAACGTCCTGACTTTC.

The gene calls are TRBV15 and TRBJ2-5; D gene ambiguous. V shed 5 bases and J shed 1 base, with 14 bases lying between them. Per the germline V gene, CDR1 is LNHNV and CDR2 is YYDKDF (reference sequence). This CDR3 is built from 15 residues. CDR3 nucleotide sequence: TGTGCCACCAGCTTCTCAGTGACCCTCCAAGAGACCCAGTACTTC. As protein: CATSFSVTLQETQYF.

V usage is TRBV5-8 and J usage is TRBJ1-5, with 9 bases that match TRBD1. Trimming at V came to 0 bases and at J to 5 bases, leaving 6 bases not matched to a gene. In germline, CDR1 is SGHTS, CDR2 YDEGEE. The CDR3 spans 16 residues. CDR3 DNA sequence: TGTGCCAGCAGCTTGGCCGGGACAGGGTTCCATCAGCCCCAGCATTTT. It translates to CASSLAGTGFHQPQHF.